The 32 T cell receptor beta chains given below trace back to one sample, sequenced in a study of cytomegalovirus exposure and HLA in healthy donors. Primers: 60 Vbeta forward and 13 Jbeta reverse. Assay used: immunoSEQ multiplex PCR; TCRdb lists only in-frame clones, some missing. The sample lists 110,000 or so clones, nearly 85% occurring once. What was sequenced was PBMCs. The source of these receptors is a man aged 18 to 30 in good health and CMV-seronegative.

The V call is TRBV19, the J call TRBJ1-2; no clear D gene. The V end lost 9 bases, the J end lost 8 bases, and 25 bases lay between the germline ends. Germline loops: CDR1 LNHDA, CDR2 SQIVND (reference sequence). This CDR3 comprises 15 residues. This chain's CDR3 is CASFQTAQPYLGYTF. Written as DNA, the CDR3 is TGTGCCAGCTTCCAGACGGCACAGCCCTATCTGGGCTACACCTTC. Full variable domain (rest looked up from reference TRBV19 and TRBJ1-2): DGGITQSPKYLFRKEGQNVTLSCEQNLNHDAMYWYRQDPGQGLRLIYYSQIVNDFQKGDIAEGYSVSREKKESFPLTVTSAQKNPTAFYLCASFQTAQPYLGYTFGSGTRLTVV.

The chain couples TRBV27 to TRBJ1-2; weak D call: TRBD1 (6 bases). V gave up 6 bases and J gave up 6 bases, with 14 bases separating them. Germline loops: CDR1 MNHEY, CDR2 SMNVEV (reference sequence). The CDR3 sequence is 13 residues long. CDR3 region: CASRDTGYDGYTF. DNA for the CDR3: TGTGCCAGCAGGGACACAGGGTATGATGGCTACACCTTC.

The rearrangement joins TRBV6-4 to TRBJ1-2; 7 nucleotides agree with TRBD1. V dropped 5 bases and J dropped 0; count of bases not matched to a gene: 9. The CDR3 has 16 residues. CDR1 and CDR2 from the germline V gene are MRHNA and SNTAGT. The CDR3 sequence is CASSPLGGQTNYGYTF. The CDR3 DNA reads as TGTGCCAGCAGTCCCCTCGGGGGACAGACTAACTATGGCTACACCTTC.

The CDR3 sequence: CARRGQRLKSQHF. The CDR3 DNA follows: TGTGCCAGACGGGGACAGAGACTGAAGTCCCAGCATTTT. The chain links TRBV5-3 to TRBJ1-5; 7 nucleotides line up with TRBD1. TRBV5-3 falls under the ORF class, with uncertain function. V shed 7 bases and J 11 bases; nucleotides not matched to a gene: 12. The CDR3 has 13 amino acids.

This clone was counted a single time. The chain links TRBV6-5 to TRBJ1-1; weak D call: TRBD1 (5 bases). Germline CDR1 and CDR2: MNHEY and SVGAGI. The CDR3 has 12 residues. The V end was cut by 2 bases, the J end by 9 bases, with 10 bases between. CDR3 sequence: CASSYGGVQAFF. CDR3 in DNA: TGTGCCAGCAGTTACGGAGGGGTCCAAGCTTTCTTT.

V is TRBV6-1 and J is TRBJ1-2; tentative D call: TRBD1 (6 bases). This CDR3 comprises 13 residues. Germline V gives CDR1 MNHNS, CDR2 SASEGT. V dropped 6 bases and J dropped 13 bases, with 21 bases sitting between them. The CDR3 region is CASSRGGTKGATF. For the CDR3, the DNA is TGTGCCAGCAGCAGGGGTGGGACAAAGGGAGCCACCTTC.

Note on this clone: Other DNA sequences of this sample code for an identical CDR3. The V and J genes are TRBV27 and TRBJ1-5; the D gene is possibly TRBD1 (5 bases). CDR3 length: 14 residues. Germline loops: CDR1 MNHEY, CDR2 SMNVEV (reference sequence). V was clipped by 4 bases and J by 1 base, with 8 bases between them. The CDR3 region is CASSSGGSNQPQHF. For the CDR3, the DNA is TGTGCCAGCAGTTCTGGGGGGAGCAATCAGCCCCAGCATTTT.

The chain is built from TRBV6-6 and TRBJ2-1; tentatively, D is TRBD2 (5 bases). The V gene lost 2 bases and the J gene lost 5 bases, with 7 bases spanning the gap. This CDR3 has 13 residues. CDR1 MNHNY and CDR2 SVGAGI come from the germline V gene (reference sequence). The CDR3 is CASSYGENNEQFF. The CDR3, as DNA: TGTGCCAGCAGTTACGGGGAGAACAATGAGCAGTTCTTC.

The chain joins TRBV5-6 to TRBJ2-7; weak D call: TRBD2 (5 bases). The germline V and J ends were trimmed by 0 bases and 6 bases, with 10 bases remaining between them. CDR3 size: 13 residues. Germline V gene sequence: CDR1 SGHDT, CDR2 YYEEEE. The DNA for the CDR3 is TGTGCCAGCAGCTTGGCGGGAATCAGCGAGCAGTACTTC. Translated, it gives CASSLAGISEQYF.

The rearrangement links TRBV9 to TRBJ2-2; tentatively, D is TRBD1 (5 bases). Trimming removed 1 base at V and 5 bases at J, with 12 bases between. CDR3 length: 15 residues. Germline V lookup: CDR1 SGDLS, CDR2 YYNGEE. The CDR3 DNA reads TGTGCCAGCAGCGTAAAGGCCGCAGGGACCGGGGAGCTGTTTTTT. Amino acid sequence: CASSVKAAGTGELFF. Full variable domain (missing parts from reference TRBV9 and TRBJ2-2): DSGVTQTPKHLITATGQRVTLRCSPRSGDLSVYWYQQSLDQGLQFLIQYYNGEERAKGNILERFSAQQFPDLHSELNLSSLELGDSALYFCASSVKAAGTGELFFGEGSRLTVL.

The J gene is TRBJ1-3, the V gene TRBV11-2; 12 bases align to TRBD1. This CDR3 is built from 16 residues. From germline, CDR1 is SGHAT and CDR2 FQNNGV. The junction had 4 bases not matched to a gene; V was cut back by 3 bases and J by 4 bases. The DNA of the CDR3 is TGTGCCAGCAGCTTGGGACAGGGGGCGTCGGGAAACACCATATATTTT. Translated: CASSLGQGASGNTIYF.

The CDR3 protein is CASSSQGWEAFF. The CDR3 DNA is TGTGCCAGCAGTTCACAGGGTTGGGAAGCTTTCTTT. The chain recombines TRBV28 with TRBJ1-1, with D perhaps TRBD1 (6 bases). The CDR3 contains 12 residues. V was cut by 4 bases and J by 8 bases, with 11 bases left in between. Germline CDR1 MDHEN, CDR2 SYDVKM. Filled out from reference TRBV28 and TRBJ1-1, the complete variable domain reads DVKVTQSSRYLVKRTGEKVFLECVQDMDHENMFWYRQDPGLGLRLIYFSYDVKMKEKGDIPEGYSVSREKKERFSLILESASTNQTSMYLCASSSQGWEAFFGQGTRLTVV.

The chain is built from TRBV5-6 and TRBJ2-1, with 7 bases lining up with TRBD1. Germline V lookup: CDR1 SGHDT, CDR2 YYEEEE. The V and J ends lost 0 bases and 6 bases, in that order; junction bases with no gene match: 9. The CDR3 length is 16 residues. Here the CDR3 reads CASSLAAQGIINEQFF. For the CDR3, the DNA is TGTGCCAGCAGCTTGGCCGCACAGGGGATCATCAATGAGCAGTTCTTC.

The genes are TRBV6-1 and TRBJ2-3; 11 bases agree with TRBD2. Trimming cost V 5 bases and J 4 bases; bases outside gene matches: 5. The CDR3 totals 15 residues. Germline-derived CDR1 and CDR2 are MNHNS and SASEGT. CDR3 loop: CASSTGTSGPDTQYF. The CDR3 nucleotides are TGTGCCAGCAGTACCGGGACTAGCGGCCCAGATACGCAGTATTTT.

The genes are TRBV28 and TRBJ2-1, with 7 bases that match TRBD2. The CDR3 sequence is 15 residues long. The trim removed 8 bases at V and 9 bases at J, leaving 16 bases unmatched. CDR1 is MDHEN, CDR2 SYDVKM, per germline. DNA for the CDR3: TGTGCCAGCTGGGGCCGGGCGGGAGCGATTAGTGAGCAGTTCTTC. Its translation is CASWGRAGAISEQFF.

This chain links TRBV28 with TRBJ2-7; 7 nucleotides match TRBD2. The CDR3 is 13 amino acids. Germline CDR1 and CDR2: MDHEN and SYDVKM. J gave up 0 bases and V 8 bases, and 4 bases lay outside the gene matches. The DNA of the CDR3 is TGTGCCAGCGGGCTAGCGGTCTCCTACGAGCAGTACTTC. This sequence encodes CASGLAVSYEQYF.

The chain carries TRBV29-1 and TRBJ1-2, with D possibly TRBD1 on 6 matching bases. The ends were cut back, 4 bases at V and 8 bases at J, with 11 bases in the middle. CDR3 size: 11 residues. Germline V gene data show CDR1 as SQVTM and CDR2 as ANQGSEA. This CDR3 is CSVAGERGYTF. The CDR3 DNA reads TGCAGCGTTGCAGGGGAGCGAGGCTACACCTTC.

The genes are TRBV7-9 and TRBJ2-4; 15 bases map to TRBD2. The J segment lost 1 base and the V segment lost 4 bases, leaving 5 bases of the junction unmatched. The CDR3 spans 18 residues. Germline V gene data show CDR1 as SEHNR and CDR2 as FQNEAQ (reference sequence). The CDR3 here is CASSSRTSGRAAKNIQYF. The CDR3 nucleotides are TGTGCCAGCAGCTCCAGGACTAGCGGGAGGGCCGCCAAAAACATTCAGTACTTC.

The rearrangement links TRBV10-1 to TRBJ1-1; possible D gene TRBD1, 6 bases. Germline V gene sequence: CDR1 WNHNN, CDR2 SYGVQD (reference sequence). This CDR3 has 15 residues. The germline V and J ends were trimmed by 3 bases and 5 bases, with 16 bases remaining between them. The CDR3 nucleotides read TGCGCCAGCAGTGAAAAGAAGGGGGTTGTAACTGAAGCTTTCTTT. This encodes CASSEKKGVVTEAFF.

The chain uses TRBV27 and TRBJ2-1; 12 bases map to TRBD2. The V gene end was trimmed by 6 bases and the J gene end by 7 bases; junction bases not matched to a gene: 1. Per the germline V gene, CDR1 is MNHEY and CDR2 is SMNVEV (reference sequence). The CDR3 is 13 residues long. The chain's CDR3 is CASRLAGGNEQFF. In DNA form, the CDR3 reads TGTGCCAGCAGGCTAGCGGGAGGGAATGAGCAGTTCTTC.

V usage is TRBV14 and J usage is TRBJ1-1; 10 bases agree with TRBD1. This CDR3 is built from 20 residues. Losses at the gene ends were 0 bases for V and 0 bases for J; bases not matched to a gene: 13. Germline values: CDR1 SGHDN, CDR2 FVKESK. CDR3 loop: CASSQEGQGRFKRMNTEAFF. The DNA for the CDR3 is TGTGCCAGCAGCCAAGAGGGACAGGGGAGATTCAAAAGGATGAACACTGAAGCTTTCTTT. Full variable domain (missing parts from reference TRBV14 and TRBJ1-1): EAGVTQFPSHSVIEKGQTVTLRCDPISGHDNLYWYRRVMGKEIKFLLHFVKESKQDESGMPNNRFLAERTGGTYSTLKVQPAELEDSGVYFCASSQEGQGRFKRMNTEAFFGQGTRLTVV.

The chain joins TRBV7-6 to TRBJ1-3; D perhaps matches TRBD1 (5 bases). Germline CDR1 is SGHVS and CDR2 is FNYEAQ. The CDR3 has 15 amino acids. V lost 5 bases and J 0 bases, leaving 11 bases between the germline ends. DNA for the CDR3: TGTGCCAGCAGCCTACAGGCGATCTCTGGAAACACCATATATTTT. Translation: CASSLQAISGNTIYF.

The genes are TRBV19 and TRBJ1-2; tentatively, D is TRBD1 (6 bases). V shed 7 bases and J shed 8 bases, with 14 bases lying between them. The length of the CDR3 is 12 residues. Germline V gene data show CDR1 as LNHDA and CDR2 as SQIVND (reference sequence). This CDR3 is CASTQTGGGYTF. DNA of the CDR3: TGTGCCAGTACCCAGACAGGTGGGGGCTACACCTTC.

The chain couples TRBV4-1 to TRBJ2-5, with D perhaps TRBD1 (5 bases). Gene TRBJ2-7 matches the end of the DNA better, so the J call may be wrong. Germline-derived CDR1 and CDR2 are MGHRA and YSYEKL. CDR3 size: 14 residues. Here the CDR3 reads CASSQVSGPYEQYF. Written as DNA, the CDR3 is TGCGCCAGCAGCCAAGTCTCAGGGCCCTACGAGCAGTACTTC.

The chain has TRBV10-1 and TRBJ2-7, with unresolved D. V lost 3 bases, J lost 4 bases, and 7 bases lay in between. Germline V CDR1 and CDR2: WNHNN, SYGVQD (reference sequence). The CDR3 is made up of 12 amino acids. This CDR3 reads CASSESSYEQYF. The CDR3 region has the DNA TGCGCCAGCAGTGAAAGTAGTTACGAGCAGTACTTC.

CDR3 protein: CAMERTSYEQYF. The CDR3, as DNA: TGTGCAATGGAACGGACAAGCTACGAGCAGTACTTC. The chain links TRBV21-1 to TRBJ2-7; the table's D call TRBD1 went unverified against the DNA. TRBV21-1 is recorded as a pseudogene. The CDR3 consists of 12 residues.

J is TRBJ2-2 and V is TRBV19; 8 bases fit TRBD2. This CDR3 region has 16 residues. J was trimmed by 1 base and V by 3 bases; bases with no gene match: 4. Germline-derived CDR1 and CDR2 are LNHDA and SQIVND (reference sequence). In DNA form, the CDR3 reads TGTGCCAGTAGTATTTCACTAGCGGAGAACACCGGGGAGCTGTTTTTT. This translates into CASSISLAENTGELFF.

V is TRBV14 and J is TRBJ2-5, with unresolved D. V was trimmed by 0 bases and J by 1 base, leaving 15 bases between them. From germline, CDR1 is SGHDN and CDR2 FVKESK. This CDR3 spans 17 amino acids. CDR3 DNA: TGTGCCAGCAGCCAAGATACTGCCTTACCCCTCCAAGAGACCCAGTACTTC. Translating gives CASSQDTALPLQETQYF.

The chain is built from TRBV4-3 and TRBJ1-1; D possibly corresponds to TRBD1 (5 bases). Germline CDR1 is LGHNA and CDR2 is YSLEER. Trimming removed 0 bases at V and 4 bases at J, with 12 bases between. The CDR3 has 15 amino acids. DNA for the CDR3: TGCGCCAGCAGCCAAGATTACCGTAGGGGCACTGAAGCTTTCTTT. Translated, it gives CASSQDYRRGTEAFF.

The V call is TRBV5-1, the J call TRBJ1-1; TRBD1 might be the D (6 bases). CDR3 length: 13 amino acids. Trimming pared 0 bases from V and 8 bases from J, leaving 11 bases between. From germline, CDR1 is SGHRS and CDR2 YFSETQ. Here the CDR3 reads CASSLASRGEAFF. Here the CDR3 DNA reads TGCGCCAGCAGCTTGGCCAGCAGGGGAGAAGCTTTCTTT.

The sample holds a few counts of this clone. The genes are TRBV25-1 and TRBJ1-4; TRBD1 might be the D (6 bases). Trimming stripped 9 bases from V and 7 bases from J, with 15 bases between. Per the germline V gene, CDR1 is MGHDK and CDR2 is SYGVNS. CDR3 size: 13 residues. The CDR3, as DNA: TGTGCCAGTAGGGGGAATCTTGGTGAAAAACTGTTTTTT. Translated: CASRGNLGEKLFF.

This clone was counted once. The sample carries other DNA sequences with the same CDR3. The V and J genes are TRBV6-6 and TRBJ2-2, with 9 bases that match TRBD2. Germline V gene data show CDR1 as MNHNY and CDR2 as SVGAGI (reference sequence). The CDR3 extends over 14 amino acids. Losses at the gene ends were 5 bases for V and 4 bases for J; bases not matched to a gene: 2. This CDR3 is CASSPAGGTGELFF. The CDR3 DNA is TGTGCCAGCAGTCCAGCGGGAGGCACCGGGGAGCTGTTTTTT.